A single sample is the source of the 10 T cell receptor beta chains below, sequenced in a study of T cell clones after liver transplantation. Assay: immunoSEQ multiplex PCR; the TCRdb copy retains only in-frame clones and omits some. The sample holds about 78,000 clones, 80% seen once. Sequenced material: CD4+ T cells from blood, taken before liver transplant. These receptors came from a human donor who received a liver transplant.

This chain joins TRBV2 and TRBJ1-2; D gene unclear. Germline CDR1 reads SNHLY; CDR2 reads FYNNEI. With 2 bases removed from V and 8 bases from J, the gap between germline ends came to 15 bases. This CDR3 spans 14 amino acids. CDR3 sequence reads: CASSETDGYGGYTF. In nucleotides, the CDR3 is TGTGCCAGCAGTGAAACGGACGGATATGGAGGCTACACCTTC.

In DNA form, the CDR3 reads TGCGCCAGCAGCCCTTCTCCGGGACAGGGAATAGGCTACACCTTC. Its protein is CASSPSPGQGIGYTF. V is TRBV5-1 and J is TRBJ1-2; 9 bases fit TRBD1. Germline values: CDR1 SGHRS, CDR2 YFSETQ. V was pared by 4 bases and J by 8 bases, with 12 bases of the junction left unmatched. This CDR3 region has 15 residues.

CDR3 sequence: CASSGGTGGLGEQYF. The CDR3 nucleotides are TGTGCCAGCAGCGGGGGGACAGGGGGCCTTGGCGAGCAGTACTTC. This chain connects TRBV7-2 to TRBJ2-7; 12 nucleotides match TRBD1. Germline V gene sequence: CDR1 SGHTA, CDR2 FQGNSA. CDR3 length: 15 amino acids. Trimming at V came to 5 bases and at J to 6 bases, leaving 8 bases not matched to a gene. The full variable domain, rest sourced from reference TRBV7-2 and TRBJ2-7, is GAGVSQSPSNKVTEKGKDVELRCDPISGHTALYWYRQSLGQGLEFLIYFQGNSAPDKSGLPSDRFSAERTGGSVSTLTIQRTQQEDSAVYLCASSGGTGGLGEQYFGPGTRLTVT.

The V gene is TRBV18, the J gene TRBJ1-1; D is perhaps TRBD1 (6 bases). CDR1 and CDR2 from the germline V gene are KGHSH and LQKENI. V was clipped by 6 bases and J by 2 bases, with 19 bases between them. The CDR3 loop spans 16 amino acids. Here the CDR3 reads CASSPTRRGGNTEAFF. In DNA form, the CDR3 reads TGTGCCAGCTCGCCTACCCGTCGAGGGGGAAACACTGAAGCTTTCTTT.

V usage is TRBV6-1 and J usage is TRBJ1-2; D is unresolved. V dropped 6 bases and J dropped 3 bases, with 14 bases sitting between them. Germline values: CDR1 MNHNS, CDR2 SASEGT. This CDR3 has 14 residues. As DNA, the CDR3 is TGTGCCAGCAGAGAGAGGCCTGCTTACTATGGCTACACCTTC. This sequence encodes CASRERPAYYGYTF.

The chain couples TRBV6-1 to TRBJ1-4; 9 positions match TRBD1. Unmatched junction bases numbered 8, after V lost 8 bases and J lost 7 bases. Germline assignment: CDR1 MNHNS and CDR2 SASEGT. The CDR3 sequence is 14 residues long. Here the CDR3 DNA reads TGTGCCAGCGCCCGGGACAGGGAAGCTGAAAAACTGTTTTTT. The encoded protein is CASARDREAEKLFF.

This clone showed up just once. The rearrangement joins TRBV4-1 to TRBJ2-1; tentatively, D is TRBD1 (5 bases). This CDR3 contains 14 residues. V gave up 1 base and J gave up 7 bases, with 11 bases separating them. Germline assignment: CDR1 MGHRA and CDR2 YSYEKL. The CDR3 DNA reads TGCGCCAGCAGCCAAGTTAAGGGGCTGAATGAGCAGTTCTTC. Translation: CASSQVKGLNEQFF.

The genes are TRBV9 and TRBJ2-4; 10 bases line up with TRBD1. The V and J ends lost 0 bases and 13 bases, in that order; junction bases with no gene match: 7. In germline, CDR1 is SGDLS, CDR2 YYNGEE. CDR3 length equals 14 residues. CDR3 in DNA: TGTGCCAGCAGCGTAGAGGACAGGGGGGGCCCCCAGTACTTC. Translation: CASSVEDRGGPQYF.

The chain has TRBV9 and TRBJ1-4; D is unclear. CDR1 and CDR2 from the germline V gene are SGDLS and YYNGEE. This CDR3 contains 16 residues. V lost 3 bases and J 0 bases, leaving 12 bases between the germline ends. The CDR3 DNA is TGTGCCAGCAGCGAATATTCCGGGACAACTAATGAAAAACTGTTTTTT. Its protein is CASSEYSGTTNEKLFF. The full variable domain, with the rest looked up from reference TRBV9 and TRBJ1-4, is DSGVTQTPKHLITATGQRVTLRCSPRSGDLSVYWYQQSLDQGLQFLIQYYNGEERAKGNILERFSAQQFPDLHSELNLSSLELGDSALYFCASSEYSGTTNEKLFFGSGTQLSVL.

The chain uses TRBV7-8 and TRBJ1-4, with a weak D call TRBD1 (6 bases). V shed 2 bases and J shed 0 bases, with 13 bases lying between them. The CDR3 loop spans 17 amino acids. Germline loops: CDR1 SGHVS, CDR2 FQNEAQ. In nucleotides, the CDR3 is TGTGCCAGCAGCTTACAGCGGGGGCCCGCAACTAATGAAAAACTGTTTTTT. Translation gives CASSLQRGPATNEKLFF.